This T cell receptor (beta chain) was recovered during a study of blood T cell repertoires in COVID-19. Study details: COVID-19 samples, acute and convalescent, were from the United States, Italy and Spain. T cells, B-cell-depleted T cells, or PBMCs supplied cDNA or gDNA.

The CDR3 totals 11 residues. Trimming cost V 4 bases and J 2 bases, with 2 bases left between them. Original processing methods: Estimates of nucleated cell counts were drawn from the amplification of reference gene primers. TCRdb's copy holds only in-frame clones and misses some; the assay was immunoSEQ multiplex PCR. V, J and clone size reflect that table, while D and trimming were determined from the DNA. Found here are roughly 410,000 clones, approximately 90% of them singletons; the top ten hold 1.5% to 1.8%. The clonotype comes from a woman aged 35 to 49 with COVID-19, enrolled during active disease. What was sequenced was peripheral blood. The chain carries TRBV12-3 or TRBV12-4 and TRBJ2-5; D not certain. Written as DNA, the CDR3 is TGTGCCAGCAGTTCGCAAGAGACCCAGTACTTC. Its protein product is CASSSQETQYF.